The 18 T cell receptor beta chains given below trace back to one sample, sequenced in a study of OX40 agonist ivuxolimab in advanced cancers. Produced via immunoSEQ multiplex PCR; TCRdb's table is partial and in-frame only. Found here are 50,000 to 65,000 clones, approximately 88% of them singletons; the top ten hold about 2%. Source: CD4+ or CD8+ T cells sorted from blood, taken in a trial of the OX40 agonist ivuxolimab. These TCRs come from an adult with an advanced solid tumor such as melanoma, head and neck, liver or kidney cancer.

With regard to this clone: The germline gene is not matched at one end of the junction; a read error may be the cause. This sequence joins TRBV15 and TRBJ1-2; maybe TRBD1 (6 bases). The CDR3 consists of 15 residues. From germline, CDR1 is LNHNV and CDR2 YYDKDF (reference sequence). CDR3 sequence: CATSRDNRVAYGHTF. In DNA, the CDR3 is TGTGCCACCAGCAGAGACAACAGGGTAGCGTATGGCCACACCTTC.

The chain recombines TRBV6-1 with TRBJ2-7; 10 bases map to TRBD2. Unmatched junction bases numbered 6, after V lost 5 bases and J lost 2 bases. Germline-derived CDR1 and CDR2 are MNHNS and SASEGT. This CDR3 comprises 15 residues. The chain's CDR3 is CASSPQSGGAYEQYF. The CDR3 DNA reads TGTGCCAGCAGTCCCCAGAGCGGGGGGGCCTACGAGCAGTACTTC.

The chain uses TRBV11-3 and TRBJ1-5; 7 bases are a match to TRBD1. The CDR3 length is 15 residues. V lost 5 bases, J lost 5 bases, and 9 bases stayed unmatched. CDR1 and CDR2 (germline): SGHNT, YENEEA. The CDR3: CASSSDRDDYQPQHF. The CDR3 nucleotides are TGTGCCAGCAGCAGCGACAGGGACGACTATCAGCCCCAGCATTTT.

The V gene is TRBV27, the J gene TRBJ2-1, with 13 bases aligning to TRBD2. Germline loops: CDR1 MNHEY, CDR2 SMNVEV (reference sequence). Trimming at V came to 6 bases and at J to 6 bases, leaving 5 bases not matched to a gene. The CDR3 length is 15 residues. The chain's CDR3 is CASRSGTSGANEQFF. The CDR3 DNA is TGTGCCAGCAGATCCGGGACTAGCGGGGCCAATGAGCAGTTCTTC.

The chain carries TRBV6-1 and TRBJ1-2, with D uncertain. The CDR3 is 12 amino acids. V dropped 4 bases and J dropped 4 bases, with 7 bases sitting between them. CDR1 is MNHNS, CDR2 SASEGT, per germline. CDR3 residues: CASSGFGYGYTF. CDR3 nucleotide sequence: TGTGCCAGCAGTGGATTCGGCTATGGCTACACCTTC.

The V call is TRBV29-1, the J call TRBJ2-1; D is perhaps TRBD1 or TRBD2 (7 bases each). CDR1 SQVTM and CDR2 ANQGSEA come from the germline V gene. The V and J ends lost 2 bases and 7 bases respectively, with 9 bases between them. This CDR3 contains 12 residues. CDR3 sequence: CSVEQGGNEQFF. The CDR3 nucleotides are TGCAGCGTTGAACAGGGGGGGAATGAGCAGTTCTTC.

This clone was found once. V usage is TRBV5-1 and J usage is TRBJ1-1, with D hard to call. This CDR3 contains 13 residues. V gave up 4 bases and J gave up 1 base, with 8 bases separating them. Germline lookup yields CDR1 SGHRS and CDR2 YFSETQ. CDR3 DNA: TGCGCCAGCAGCCTCAGACAGAACACTGAAGCTTTCTTT. This codes for CASSLRQNTEAFF.

The gene calls are TRBV7-9 and TRBJ2-1; TRBD2 aligns across 15 bases. The J segment lost 7 bases and the V segment lost 3 bases, leaving 1 base of the junction unmatched. From germline, CDR1 is SEHNR and CDR2 FQNEAQ (reference sequence). This CDR3 comprises 15 residues. CDR3 loop: CASSFGTSGRNEQFF. CDR3 DNA sequence: TGTGCCAGCAGCTTCGGGACTAGCGGGAGGAATGAGCAGTTCTTC. The full variable domain, completed using reference TRBV7-9 and TRBJ2-1, is DTGVSQNPRHKITKRGQNVTFRCDPISEHNRLYWYRQTLGQGPEFLTYFQNEAQLEKSRLLSDRFSAERPKGSFSTLEIQRTEQGDSAMYLCASSFGTSGRNEQFFGPGTRLTVL.

J is TRBJ2-2 and V is TRBV15; tentatively, D is TRBD2 (5 bases). The germline V gene has CDR1 LNHNV and CDR2 YYDKDF (reference sequence). This CDR3 contains 18 residues. Trimming took off 0 bases at V and 1 base at J, with 15 bases between the two ends. CDR3 sequence reads: CATSRDVRGRLNTGELFF. CDR3 DNA sequence: TGTGCCACCAGCAGAGATGTCCGGGGTAGGCTGAACACCGGGGAGCTGTTTTTT.

Comments on this clone: One end of the junction does not line up with germline, which may come from a read error. CDR3 protein: CASSNCQGGRKTYGF. The CDR3 DNA sequence: TGTGCCAGCAGTAATTGTCAAGGTGGGAGAAAGACCTATGGCTTC. The chain employs TRBV6-6 and TRBJ1-2; no clear D. CDR1 is MNHNY, CDR2 SVGAGI, per germline (reference sequence). The CDR3 has 15 amino acids.

This sequence joins TRBV6-4 and TRBJ2-1; D not resolved. V shed 0 bases and J shed 7 bases, with 16 bases lying between them. The CDR3 is 16 amino acids. Germline CDR1 reads MRHNA; CDR2 reads SNTAGT. CDR3 residues: CASSDSWKVKANEQFF. CDR3 coding DNA: TGTGCCAGCAGTGACTCATGGAAGGTGAAGGCAAATGAGCAGTTCTTC.

The chain has TRBV27 and TRBJ2-1; 13 positions match TRBD2. J lost 4 bases, V lost 5 bases, and 5 bases had no gene match. The CDR3 is 16 residues long. Germline CDR1 MNHEY, CDR2 SMNVEV (reference sequence). The CDR3 protein is CASSTILAGGYNEQFF. The DNA for the CDR3 is TGTGCCAGCAGTACAATACTAGCGGGGGGGTACAATGAGCAGTTCTTC.

This clone was seen only once. This rearrangement joins TRBV2 to TRBJ2-7, with 7 bases identical to TRBD1. Trimming removed 5 bases from V and 3 bases from J; junction bases left unmatched: 4. Germline V CDR1 and CDR2: SNHLY, FYNNEI. The CDR3 extends over 13 amino acids. The CDR3 region has the DNA TGTGCCAGCAGTATACAGGGGAACTACGAGCAGTACTTC. This codes for CASSIQGNYEQYF.

The rearrangement joins TRBV7-9 to TRBJ1-5; D perhaps matches TRBD1 (6 bases). Germline assignment: CDR1 SEHNR and CDR2 FQNEAQ (reference sequence). The V and J ends lost 6 bases and 8 bases respectively, with 20 bases between them. The CDR3 is 15 amino acids. The CDR3 loop is CASSPGTGILEPQHF. DNA for the CDR3: TGTGCCAGCAGTCCAGGAACAGGGATTCTTGAGCCCCAGCATTTT.

The V and J genes are TRBV5-1 and TRBJ1-5; D not resolved. Trimming took 3 bases from V and 3 from J, leaving 10 bases between them. This CDR3 comprises 14 residues. Germline loops: CDR1 SGHRS, CDR2 YFSETQ. The CDR3 region has the DNA TGCGCCAGCAGCTCCGGCGGCAACAATCAGCCCCAGCATTTT. Amino acid sequence: CASSSGGNNQPQHF. Based on the CDR3 plus reference TRBV5-1 and TRBJ1-5, the full variable domain is KAGVTQTPRYLIKTRGQQVTLSCSPISGHRSVSWYQQTPGQGLQFLFEYFSETQRNKGNFPGRFSGRQFSNSRSEMNVSTLELGDSALYLCASSSGGNNQPQHFGDGTRLSIL.

The genes are TRBV5-1 and TRBJ1-2; D not certain. Germline V CDR1 and CDR2: SGHRS, YFSETQ. Deletions cut 0 bases from V and 3 bases from J, with 12 bases between. This CDR3 spans 15 amino acids. CDR3 coding DNA: TGCGCCAGCAGCTTGGAGCTGGGATTCGACTATGGCTACACCTTC. It specifies CASSLELGFDYGYTF.

This rearrangement joins TRBV29-1 to TRBJ2-3; unclear D gene. Germline V gene lookup returns CDR1 SQVTM and CDR2 ANQGSEA. The CDR3 covers 13 residues. The germline V and J ends were trimmed by 6 bases and 1 base, with 11 bases remaining between them. The CDR3: CSVYRAGTDTQYF. The CDR3 coding sequence is TGCAGCGTGTACCGGGCCGGCACAGATACGCAGTATTTT.

The rearrangement joins TRBV5-4 to TRBJ2-7; D is possibly TRBD1 (5 bases). Trimming removed 3 bases from V and 3 bases from J, with 10 bases in between. The CDR3 is 13 residues long. The V gene's germline CDR1 is SGHNT and CDR2 YYREEE (reference sequence). The CDR3 here is CASSSGRVYEQYF. In nucleotides, the CDR3 is TGTGCCAGCAGCTCTGGCAGGGTCTACGAGCAGTACTTC.